One TCR beta chain is described in this entry. Its antigen is not yet known. Per-nucleotide qualities are absent, and no much larger clonotype sits a single base away. V loses 6 bases at its end and J loses 2 bases; junction bases beyond the gene matches: 3. From the cysteine through the phenylalanine, the CDR3 covers 13 amino acids. The kept DNA is CDR3 alone, 39 bases in frame from the first base. The entry originates in a study of T cell responses to AZD1222 COVID-19 vaccine (dated by TCRdb to the early 2020s). About the study as a whole: AZD1222 recipients given second doses at about 4 weeks or at about 12 weeks were pooled, since spike-specific TCR depth and breadth were not found to differ between the two schedules. TCR sequencing covered 230 to 250 trial participants: 200 to 210 given two doses of AZD1222 and about 26 given two doses of MenACWY control vaccine. Trial participants were enrolled by age into subgroups of 18-55, 56-69 and 70-plus years, and roughly 150, 30 and 60 TCR-sequenced participants, respectively, were included in these subgroups. What the work shows at the level of the full study, not this receptor alone: CD4 TCRs associated with the vaccine covered the entire spike protein, and the dominant responses were in regions 160-218 and 743-854. In the small 56-69-year group, the increase in depth fell short of significance, most likely because of low power. Spike-specific TCR breadth and depth rose significantly after two AZD1222 doses compared with day 0 and with MenACWY recipients. Because no samples from the day 14 peak response were available, repertoires could be characterized only after the peak T cell response. Conclusions about previously exposed vaccinees were limited because only a handful of AZD1222 recipients were SARS-CoV-2 seropositive at baseline. Nearly half of unique spike-specific TCRs reportedly recognized epitopes outside regions mutated in the B.1.351 and B.1.1.7 variants. Most participants were white British and females outnumbered males, and the authors suggested that clonal diversity may have been underestimated.

The time point label of this sample denotes: baseline before first vaccination. Vaccinee samples came from UK trials COV001 and COV002, including a single-blind randomized controlled phase 2/3 trial of AZD1222 (ChAdOx1 nCoV-19) in healthy adults. Trial participant PBMC samples were collected at day 0 and day 28 after the second dose for TCRbeta chain sequencing. The CDR3 regions of human TCRbeta chains were subjected to immunosequencing. The original pipeline was this. Repertoire TCRs were checked for matches against a reference library of SARS-CoV-2-specific TCRs that had been generated using the MIRA antigen-specificity platform. Breadth was defined as the fraction of unique TCRs that were SARS-CoV-2-associated. Depth was defined as the fraction of total T cells that were SARS-CoV-2-associated. Using the MIRA data, each spike-specific TCR was assigned both to the spike region to which the TCR was reactive and to a CD4 or CD8 class. Log10-transformed breadth and depth values were compared by one-way ANOVA with Sidak's multiple comparisons tests. The source is immuneACCESS, and TCRdb retained only in-frame sequences with V and J called. Part of the clones is not carried over; for the studies checked, unresolved V genes explain less than half of this, and the remainder is unexplained. That table gives V, J and clone size, and the DNA gave D and trimming. For this sample there are 110,000 or so clones; around 89% appear just once. The biggest ten clones account for around 9.1% of the sample.

The chain couples TRBV12-3 or TRBV12-4 to TRBJ1-2; TRBD1 fits 7 bases in the junction. Specimen: peripheral blood, collected on day 0 of AZD1222 vaccination. The receptor comes from an adult in good health. The CDR3 is CASRSQGNYGYTF. The nucleotide sequence reads as follows: TGTGCCAGCAGGTCACAGGGGAACTATGGCTACACCTTC.